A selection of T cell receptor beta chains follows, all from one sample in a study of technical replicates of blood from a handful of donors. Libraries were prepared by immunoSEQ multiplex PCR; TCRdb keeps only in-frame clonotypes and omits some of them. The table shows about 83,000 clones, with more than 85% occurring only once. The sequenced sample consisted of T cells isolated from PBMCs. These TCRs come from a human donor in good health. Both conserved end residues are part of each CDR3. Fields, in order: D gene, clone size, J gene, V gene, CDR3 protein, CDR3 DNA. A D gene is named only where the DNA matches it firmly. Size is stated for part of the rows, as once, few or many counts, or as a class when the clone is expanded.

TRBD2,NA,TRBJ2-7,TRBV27,CASSLTGRGYEQYF,TGTGCCAGCAGCCTAACCGGGAGGGGCTACGAGCAGTACTTC
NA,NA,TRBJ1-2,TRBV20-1,CSATKRGYTF,TGCAGTGCCACAAAGCGTGGCTACACCTTC
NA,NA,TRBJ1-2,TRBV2,CASTNEDRAYGYTF,TGTGCCAGCACAAACGAGGACAGAGCTTATGGCTACACCTTC
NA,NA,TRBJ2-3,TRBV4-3,CASSQDGGPDTQYF,TGCGCCAGCAGCCAAGATGGGGGCCCAGATACGCAGTATTTT
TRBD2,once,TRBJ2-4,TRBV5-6,CASSLLARAKNIQYF,TGTGCCAGCAGCTTACTAGCGAGAGCCAAAAACATTCAGTACTTC
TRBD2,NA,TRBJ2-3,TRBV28,CASRPGTSLEGQYF,TGTGCCAGCAGACCCGGGACTAGTCTGGAGGGACAGTATTTT
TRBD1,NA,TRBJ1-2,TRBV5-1,CASSLDRGQSNYGYTF,TGCGCCAGCAGCCTAGACAGGGGGCAGTCCAACTATGGCTACACCTTC
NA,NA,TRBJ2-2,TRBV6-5,CASSREMTGELFF,TGTGCCAGCAGTCGTGAGATGACCGGGGAGCTGTTTTTT
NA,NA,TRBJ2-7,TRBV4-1,CASSQVQVSYEQYF,TGCGCCAGCAGCCAAGTGCAGGTCTCCTACGAGCAGTACTTC
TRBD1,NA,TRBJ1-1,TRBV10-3,CAISESGTGASTEAFF,TGTGCCATCAGTGAATCCGGGACAGGGGCTTCCACTGAAGCTTTCTTT
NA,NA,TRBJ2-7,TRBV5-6,CASSFLSTYEQYF,TGTGCCAGCAGCTTCCTGTCTACCTACGAGCAGTACTTC
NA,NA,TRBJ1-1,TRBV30,CAWRGGLTEAFF,TGTGCCTGGAGGGGGGGGTTGACTGAAGCTTTCTTT
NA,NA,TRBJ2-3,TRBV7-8,CASSSDVRVVRITDTQYF,TGTGCCAGCAGCTCCGACGTCAGGGTCGTCCGTATCACAGATACGCAGTATTTT
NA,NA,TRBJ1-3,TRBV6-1,CATRPSSGNTIYF,TGTGCCACCCGACCTAGCTCTGGAAACACCATATATTTT
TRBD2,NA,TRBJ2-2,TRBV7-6,CASSLGTSGRAANTGELFF,TGTGCCAGCAGCTTAGGGACTAGCGGGAGGGCCGCGAACACCGGGGAGCTGTTTTTT
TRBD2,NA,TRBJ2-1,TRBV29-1,CSVALTSGNEQFF,TGCAGCGTGGCCCTGACTAGCGGGAATGAGCAGTTCTTC
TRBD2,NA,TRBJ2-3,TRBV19,CATRTGGMQYF,TGTGCCACCCGAACGGGAGGTATGCAGTATTTT
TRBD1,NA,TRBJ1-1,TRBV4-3,CASSLQGVGTEAFF,TGCGCCAGCAGCCTACAGGGGGTTGGAACTGAAGCTTTCTTT
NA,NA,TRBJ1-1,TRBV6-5,CASSGAGISLTEAFF,TGTGCCAGCAGTGGCGCGGGAATTTCGCTCACTGAAGCTTTCTTT
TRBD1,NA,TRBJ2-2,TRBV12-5,CASVLRGSVSGELFF,TGTGCTAGTGTCCTCAGGGGGAGCGTTTCCGGGGAGCTGTTTTTT
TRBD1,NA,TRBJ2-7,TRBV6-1,CASSGGGASTHEQYF,TGTGCCAGCAGTGGAGGGGGCGCGTCAACCCACGAGCAGTACTTC
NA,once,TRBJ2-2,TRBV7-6,CASSPGIRNTGELFF,TGTGCCAGCAGCCCCGGGATTAGGAACACCGGGGAGCTGTTTTTT
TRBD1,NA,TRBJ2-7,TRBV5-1,CASSPGQGFTLEQYF,TGCGCCAGCAGCCCGGGACAGGGGTTTACGTTAGAGCAGTACTTC
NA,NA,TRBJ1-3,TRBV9,CASSVNLGNTIYF,TGTGCCAGCAGCGTTAATTTGGGAAACACCATATATTTT
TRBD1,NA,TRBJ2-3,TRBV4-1,CASSQEWGQATDTQYF,TGCGCCAGCAGCCAAGAGTGGGGACAGGCAACAGATACGCAGTATTTT
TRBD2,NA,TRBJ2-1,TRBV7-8,CASSSSGTSIHNEQFF,TGTGCCAGCAGCTCCTCCGGGACTAGTATCCACAATGAGCAGTTCTTC
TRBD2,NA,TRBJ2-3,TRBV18,CASSPGLAGNTDTQYF,TGTGCCAGCTCACCCGGTCTAGCGGGCAACACAGATACGCAGTATTTT
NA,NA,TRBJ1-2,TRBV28,CASLSSAGRGYGYTF,TGTGCCAGCTTATCTTCCGCGGGGAGAGGCTATGGCTACACCTTC
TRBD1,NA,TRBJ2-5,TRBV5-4,CASSFLGTGGETQYF,TGTGCCAGCAGCTTCCTCGGGACAGGGGGAGAGACCCAGTACTTC
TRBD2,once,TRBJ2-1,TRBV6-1,CASLPTGGYNEQFF,TGTGCCAGTCTCCCAACGGGAGGGTACAATGAGCAGTTCTTC
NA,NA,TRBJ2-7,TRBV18,CASSPVALSGTSEQYF,TGTGCCAGCTCACCTGTGGCTTTAAGCGGGACAAGCGAGCAGTACTTC
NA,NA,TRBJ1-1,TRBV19,CASSMSGDTEAFF,TGTGCCAGTAGTATGTCAGGTGACACTGAAGCTTTCTTT
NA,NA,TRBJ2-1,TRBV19,CASSIQGNEQFF,TGTGCCAGTAGTATCCAGGGTAATGAGCAGTTCTTC
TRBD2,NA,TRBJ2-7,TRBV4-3,CASSQDPTSEDYEQYF,TGCGCCAGCAGCCAAGATCCGACTAGCGAAGACTACGAGCAGTACTTC
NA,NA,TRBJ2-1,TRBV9,CASSVVGQTYNEQFF,TGTGCCAGCAGCGTAGTTGGACAAACCTACAATGAGCAGTTCTTC
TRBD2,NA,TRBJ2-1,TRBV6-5,CASRLAGLNEQFF,TGTGCCAGCAGGCTAGCGGGATTAAATGAGCAGTTCTTC
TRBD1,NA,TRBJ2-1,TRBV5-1,CASSLAGTGGLDEQFF,TGCGCCAGCAGCTTGGCCGGGACAGGGGGCTTGGATGAGCAGTTCTTC
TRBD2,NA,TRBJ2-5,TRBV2,CASSGEAGDQETQYF,TGTGCCAGCAGTGGGGAGGCGGGAGATCAAGAGACCCAGTACTTC
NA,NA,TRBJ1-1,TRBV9,CASSVAPMNTEAFF,TGTGCCAGCAGCGTAGCCCCAATGAACACTGAAGCTTTCTTT
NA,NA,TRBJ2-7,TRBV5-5,CASSVSPGVFEQYF,TGTGCCAGCAGCGTATCTCCGGGGGTTTTCGAGCAGTACTTC
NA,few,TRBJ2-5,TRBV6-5,CASSPYRLDKETQYF,TGTGCCAGCAGTCCCTACAGACTAGACAAAGAGACCCAGTACTTC
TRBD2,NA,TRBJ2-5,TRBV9,CASGAGFEQETQYF,TGTGCCAGCGGAGCGGGATTCGAGCAAGAGACTCAGTACTTC